This T cell receptor (beta chain) was recorded in a study of blood T cell repertoires in COVID-19. Assay used: immunoSEQ multiplex PCR; TCRdb lists only in-frame clones, some missing. The sample holds about 140,000 clones, roughly 88% seen once. V dropped 2 bases and J dropped 5; count of bases not matched to a gene: 0. Germline loops: CDR1 LNHDA, CDR2 SQIVND (reference sequence). The CDR3 is 13 amino acids. This TCR came from a woman aged 55-75 years with acute or convalescent COVID-19. The chain is built from TRBV19 and TRBJ1-5; 7 bases fit TRBD1. The material sequenced was peripheral blood. CDR3 in DNA: TGTGCCAGTAGTATAACAGGGGATCAGCCCCAGCATTTT. Its protein is CASSITGDQPQHF.